Listed below are T cell receptor beta chains from one sample, sequenced in a study of siplizumab effects on memory and regulatory T cells. Assay used: immunoSEQ multiplex PCR; TCRdb lists only in-frame clones, some missing. The sample lists 57,000 or so clones; roughly 85% were seen once. The sequenced material came from memory CD4+ T cells sorted from blood. The receptor set was obtained from a human donor in good health. Each CDR3 is given with its conserved first and last residue. A D gene is named only where the DNA matches it firmly. The listing skips clone size in some rows; elsewhere it reads once, few, many or a size class.

V gene	J gene	clone size	D gene	CDR3 DNA	CDR3 protein
TRBV5-1	TRBJ2-2	many	.	TGCGCCAGCAGCTTGGAAGTAGGGACCAACACCGGGGAGCTGTTTTTT	CASSLEVGTNTGELFF
TRBV11-2	TRBJ2-3	.	.	TGTGCCAGCAGCTCGACAGTGTCAGGAGGGAGCGCAGATACGCAGTATTTT	CASSSTVSGGSADTQYF
TRBV6-6	TRBJ1-6	.	.	TGTGCCAGCACGTCTTTGTCAGGACAAGGCTCACCCCTCCACTTT	CASTSLSGQGSPLHF
TRBV5-4	TRBJ2-7	.	.	TGTGCCAGCAGCTCCCCCTTGTGGGCCCAGGAGGACGAGCAGTACTTC	CASSSPLWAQEDEQYF
TRBV5-1	TRBJ1-4	.	.	TGCGCCAGCAGCTTGGAGCCGTTCGATGGAGGCTCTAATGAAAAACTGTTTTTT	CASSLEPFDGGSNEKLFF
TRBV28	TRBJ1-2	.	TRBD1	TGTGCCAGCAGTTCTCAAACAGGGGTGGTTGGCTACACCTTC	CASSSQTGVVGYTF
TRBV9	TRBJ2-2	.	TRBD2	TGTGCCAGCAGCGAGACTAGCGGGGGGGCCGCCGGGGAGCTGTTTTTT	CASSETSGGAAGELFF
TRBV5-1	TRBJ2-5	.	.	TGCGCCAGCAGCATTTCTCAGGTTCAAGAGACCCAGTACTTC	CASSISQVQETQYF
TRBV19	TRBJ2-1	.	TRBD2	TGTGCCAGTATAGGACTAGCGGGGTACAATGAGCAGTTCTTC	CASIGLAGYNEQFF
TRBV5-1	TRBJ1-6	.	.	TGCGCCAGCAGCTTGGAAGGGGACAATTCACCCCTCCACTTT	CASSLEGDNSPLHF
TRBV6-6	TRBJ2-7	few	TRBD1	TGTGCCAGCAGTTACCGGACAGGGGTAGTTGACGAGCAGTACTTC	CASSYRTGVVDEQYF
TRBV5-1	TRBJ2-2	.	.	TGCGCCAGCAGCCGGGGTGGCGGGGACACCGGGGAGCTGTTTTTT	CASSRGGGDTGELFF
TRBV7-9	TRBJ2-7	.	.	TGTGCCAGCAGCTTATCGGGTCACAACTACGAGCAGTACTTC	CASSLSGHNYEQYF
TRBV7-2	TRBJ1-2	.	TRBD1	TGTGCCAGCAGCTTGGGACAGGGGTGGGGTGGCTACACCTTC	CASSLGQGWGGYTF
TRBV5-5	TRBJ1-3	.	.	TGTGCCAGCAGCTTGGGAAGTATAGCCGGAAACACCATATATTTT	CASSLGSIAGNTIYF
TRBV5-1	TRBJ2-3	.	.	TGCGCCAGCAGCTTCACCGCACGGGAAGCGCAGTATTTT	CASSFTAREAQYF
TRBV6-1	TRBJ1-2	.	.	TGTGCCAGCAGTGAAAGAAACACAGGGTACTATGGCTACACCTTC	CASSERNTGYYGYTF
TRBV27	TRBJ1-3	.	.	TGTGCCAGCAGTCAGACAGTGTCCGGAAACACCATATATTTT	CASSQTVSGNTIYF
TRBV28	TRBJ1-3	.	.	TGTGCCAGCAGTTTATCAGGGATCGCTGGAAACACCATATATTTT	CASSLSGIAGNTIYF
TRBV25-1	TRBJ1-3	.	TRBD1	TGTGCCAGCATCCCGCCGGGACAGGGGCCTGGAAACACCATATATTTT	CASIPPGQGPGNTIYF
TRBV9	TRBJ2-2	.	TRBD1	TGTGCCAGCAGCGTTCGGACAGGGGGTTCCGGGGAGCTGTTTTTT	CASSVRTGGSGELFF
TRBV5-1	TRBJ1-3	.	.	TGCGCCAGCAGCCAGGGTGAAGGAAACACCATATATTTT	CASSQGEGNTIYF
TRBV10-2	TRBJ2-5	few	.	TGCGCCAGCAAATCCGGGGCGCCGGGATTGTCCCAGTACTTC	CASKSGAPGLSQYF
TRBV7-8	TRBJ2-2	.	.	TGTGCCAGCAGACCGGCCTCCACCGGGGAGCTGTTTTTT	CASRPASTGELFF
TRBV5-5	TRBJ1-2	.	.	TGTGCCAGCAACCCTATGGCAGGCAACTATGGCTACACCTTC	CASNPMAGNYGYTF
TRBV28	TRBJ1-5	medium-sized	TRBD1	TGTGCCAGCAGTTTCCGCAGGGGGGATCAGCCCCAGCATTTT	CASSFRRGDQPQHF
TRBV28	TRBJ2-7	.	TRBD1	TGTGCCAGCAGAACCGGGACAGGGGGCTACGAGCAGTACTTC	CASRTGTGGYEQYF
TRBV3-1/TRBV3-2	TRBJ1-1	.	.	TGTGCCGGGAACACTGAAGCTTTCTTT	CAGNTEAFF
TRBV12-5	TRBJ2-6	.	.	TGTGCTAGTGGTTTGGTACGGGCAGGGTGGGACTCTGGGGCCAACGTCCTGACTTTC	CASGLVRAGWDSGANVLTF
TRBV6-5	TRBJ2-7	once	TRBD1	TGTGCCAGCAGGCCAATCCGGGACAGGGCCTACGAGCAGTACTTC	CASRPIRDRAYEQYF
TRBV5-6	TRBJ2-2	.	.	TGTGCCAGCAGCGTGGGACTCCGCACCGGGGAGCTGTTTTTT	CASSVGLRTGELFF
TRBV6-5	TRBJ1-2	.	.	TGTGCCAGCAGTTCGAAACAGGGATCACGATACTATGGCTACACCTTC	CASSSKQGSRYYGYTF
TRBV6-5	TRBJ1-2	.	.	TGTGCCAGCAGCCGCGAGGGCTACACCTTC	CASSREGYTF
TRBV19	TRBJ2-3	.	TRBD1	TGTGCCAGTGGGAGGGACAGGGGGCTTCAGGAGCGGGATACGCAGTATTTT	CASGRDRGLQERDTQYF
TRBV5-6	TRBJ1-1	.	TRBD1	TGTGCCAGCAGCTTATCCCAGGGGGTAAGGATGACTGAAGCTTTCTTT	CASSLSQGVRMTEAFF
TRBV27	TRBJ1-5	.	.	TGTGCCAGCAACCGAAGAGGGGATAGCAATCAGCCCCAGCATTTT	CASNRRGDSNQPQHF
TRBV6-1	TRBJ1-1	.	.	TGTGCCAGCGGATGGGGAAACACTGAAGCTTTCTTT	CASGWGNTEAFF
TRBV27	TRBJ2-7	.	TRBD1	TGTGCCAGCAGTTCCCGACAGGGGGGTCAGTACGAGCAGTACTTC	CASSSRQGGQYEQYF
TRBV7-3	TRBJ2-1	.	.	TGTGCCAGCAGCTTTGAGGCACACTACAATGAGCAGTTCTTC	CASSFEAHYNEQFF
TRBV19	TRBJ1-1	.	.	TGTGCCAGTAGTATGACAGCCGGGAGGACTGAAGCTTTCTTT	CASSMTAGRTEAFF
TRBV9	TRBJ2-5	.	TRBD2	TGTGCCAGCAGCCCGCGGGGGGGCAAGGGGGAGACCCAGTACTTC	CASSPRGGKGETQYF
TRBV4-2	TRBJ1-2	once	.	TGTGCCAGCAGCCAAGATAGCCCAAAGATTGATGGCTACACCTTC	CASSQDSPKIDGYTF
TRBV28	TRBJ1-2	.	.	TGTGCCAGCAGTATCTGGGGGAGGGGTGGCTACACCTTC	CASSIWGRGGYTF
TRBV18	TRBJ2-1	.	.	TGTGCCAGCTCACCACAGGGGGGCAGCCACAATGAGCAGTTCTTC	CASSPQGGSHNEQFF
TRBV18	TRBJ2-2	few	.	TGTGCCAGCTCACCACCGTCAGGGGTGGCCACCGGGGAGCTGTTTTTT	CASSPPSGVATGELFF
TRBV19	TRBJ1-2	.	.	TGTGCCAGTAGTCCTTCGACATCGCGTCTGGGCTACACCTTC	CASSPSTSRLGYTF
TRBV2	TRBJ1-4	.	.	TGTGCCAGCAGTGAATTCCTCGGGCAGAGTAATGAAAAACTGTTTTTT	CASSEFLGQSNEKLFF
TRBV7-9	TRBJ2-5	once	.	TGTGCCAGCAGCTTAGACAGGCACCAAGAGACCCAGTACTTC	CASSLDRHQETQYF
TRBV11-3	TRBJ2-2	.	.	TGTGCCAGCAGCCCCAGCGGTATCACCGGGGAGCTGTTTTTT	CASSPSGITGELFF
TRBV19	TRBJ2-6	.	TRBD2	TGTGCCAGTAGCCCCCGGGGGGGCGCGAGAGCGTCTGGGGCCAACGTCCTGACTTTC	CASSPRGGARASGANVLTF
TRBV7-7	TRBJ2-7	.	TRBD1	TGTGCCAGCAGCGCAGGACAGGGGGGCGAGCAGTACTTC	CASSAGQGGEQYF
TRBV5-1	TRBJ2-3	.	TRBD2	TGCGCCAGCAGCTTCCAAGCGGGGGACACAGATACGCAGTATTTT	CASSFQAGDTDTQYF
TRBV28	TRBJ1-1	.	.	TGTGCCAGCACACCCGCCGGGGTCGGTGAAGCTTTCTTT	CASTPAGVGEAFF
TRBV7-8	TRBJ2-7	.	.	TGTGCCAGCAGCCCCCAGGTCAGTTCCTACGAGCAGTACTTC	CASSPQVSSYEQYF
TRBV5-5	TRBJ2-1	once	TRBD2	TGTGCCAGCAGCCCGGGACTAGCGGACTACAATGAGCAGTTCTTC	CASSPGLADYNEQFF
TRBV5-1	TRBJ1-6	.	.	TGCGCCAGCAGCTTATCTACCCAGGAAGGTTCACCCCTCCACTTT	CASSLSTQEGSPLHF
TRBV14	TRBJ1-2	.	.	TGTGCCAGCAGCCAAGTTGGGGGGTCTGGGGGCGCTGGCTACACCTTC	CASSQVGGSGGAGYTF
TRBV6-5	TRBJ1-2	.	TRBD1	TGTGCCAGCAACGCCGCGCAGGGGGCGGGGTATGGCTACACCTTC	CASNAAQGAGYGYTF
TRBV5-1	TRBJ1-1	.	.	TGCGCCAGCAGCACCTTACAGGGCAACACTGAAGCTTTCTTT	CASSTLQGNTEAFF
TRBV5-4	TRBJ2-3	.	TRBD2	TGTGCCGGCATAGCGGGGGGGCCGAAGGGCACAGATACGCAGTATTTT	CAGIAGGPKGTDTQYF